These T cell receptor beta chains were read from a single sample in a study of patients and donors after allogeneic stem cell transplantation. Each CDR3 protein is one row after TCRdb ran MiXCR on the RT-PCR reads. The sample includes 200,000 to 250,000 distinct CDR3 sequences, less than 15% seen only once; the top ten take around a tenth. Sequenced material: blood, either unsorted or a sorted T cell fraction (not recorded which). Receptor source: a human donor who was either an allogeneic HSCT recipient or a stem cell or donor lymphocyte infusion donor (not recorded which). It is not recorded whose cells these are; they may come from a transplant donor. The conserved cysteine and the conserved F or W are not part of the CDR3 here. Fields, in order: V gene, J gene, CDR3 protein.

TRBV7-3	TRBJ2-7	ASSLAGHGDEQY
TRBV20-1	TRBJ2-7	SARDFWASGGTHYEQY
TRBV12-3/TRBV12-4	TRBJ1-1	ASSLAGKAF
TRBV7-8	TRBJ2-7	ASSLTQGGLHEQY
TRBV15	TRBJ2-3	ATSRAMRDTQY
TRBV20-1	TRBJ2-3	SGESQDTQY
TRBV12-3/TRBV12-4	TRBJ2-7	ASSLGTESSYEQY
TRBV6-2/TRBV6-3	TRBJ2-5	ASSLSTMGETQY
TRBV6-2/TRBV6-3	TRBJ2-7	ASSFAAGAGEQY
TRBV11-1	TRBJ1-1	ASSSSGTGEAF
TRBV7-8	TRBJ1-1	ASSPMNTEAF
TRBV6-2/TRBV6-3	TRBJ1-2	ASTQDGNYGYT
TRBV5-6	TRBJ2-1	ASSRLAGGYNEQF
TRBV5-1	TRBJ1-1	ASSKNTEAF
TRBV18	TRBJ1-1	ASSPPRGFAEAF
TRBV11-2	TRBJ1-1	ASSPRQGLGTEAF
TRBV5-6	TRBJ2-7	ASSLSPPLSTYEQY
TRBV5-1	TRBJ2-1	ASSLVASGGDNEQF
TRBV28	TRBJ2-7	ASNRAISYEQY
TRBV6-5	TRBJ1-6	ASSYGTPPNSPLH
TRBV24-1	TRBJ2-3	ATSPRTGGIGTDTQY
TRBV7-8	TRBJ1-5	ASGSGTGADQPQH
TRBV7-7	TRBJ2-3	ASSTEIQSTQY
TRBV2	TRBJ1-6	ASRVGNSYNSPLH
TRBV4-3	TRBJ1-5	ASSQKPRQPQH
TRBV6-1	TRBJ1-5	ASSEIRMLSNQPQH
TRBV7-3	TRBJ2-3	ASSSTGLRDTQY
TRBV30	TRBJ2-1	ACGTSGGAQQF
TRBV7-9	TRBJ2-7	ASSLAGAYEQY
TRBV6-1	TRBJ2-1	ASSERSYNEQF
TRBV5-1	TRBJ2-5	ASSPPRETQY
TRBV7-6	TRBJ1-5	ASSLGTGESNQPQH
TRBV4-3	TRBJ1-1	ASSQRGTEAF
TRBV6-1	TRBJ2-2	ASRDSHNTGELF
TRBV11-2	TRBJ2-3	ASSIGTSGKADTQY
TRBV7-2	TRBJ2-5	ASSSPAPRETQY
TRBV7-2	TRBJ2-1	ASSLAGGRGNEQF
TRBV7-8	TRBJ1-5	ASSLYAGVGLHQPQH
TRBV12-3/TRBV12-4	TRBJ2-2	ASSRQGLSTGELF
TRBV6-1	TRBJ1-4	ASSHGGGNEKLF
TRBV20-1	TRBJ2-7	SATPASGGAAREQY
TRBV5-1	TRBJ1-6	ASSSGGGTSPLH
TRBV6-5	TRBJ2-7	ASSYSNILAGYEQY
TRBV3-1	TRBJ2-1	ASSQDHTHLNEQF
TRBV18	TRBJ1-2	ASSPGGNGYT
TRBV6-5	TRBJ2-7	ASSYSTSGTGVYEQY
TRBV27	TRBJ1-2	ASSSQDRPVYGYT
TRBV20-1	TRBJ2-1	SASGTTYNEQF
TRBV5-1	TRBJ2-7	ASRLGDSYEQY